One and the same sample provided the 24 T cell receptor beta chains below, sequenced in a study of T cell clonality in common variable immunodeficiency. Study-wide points: Reportedly, TCR beta sequences from common variable immunodeficiency showed fewer deletions and N-nucleotide insertions.

Only in-frame clones appear in the TCRdb table, and some are missing; sequencing was by immunoSEQ multiplex PCR. The sample includes fewer than 40,000 clones, none of them occurring once. Their antigen targets remain unknown. Material for sequencing was peripheral blood mononuclear cells. These receptors were obtained from a human donor with common variable immunodeficiency.

This clone was seen ten or more times. CDR3 residues: CASSQGIYEQYF. Incomplete CDR3 DNA: TGTGCCAGCAGTCAGGGGATCTACGAG. This rearrangement joins TRBV28 to TRBJ2-7, with a weak D call TRBD1 (6 bases). The read terminates 3 residues ahead of where the CDR3 ends, so the germline J gene completes it. Trimming pared 5 bases from V and 3 bases from J, leaving 8 bases between. The germline V gene encodes CDR1 MDHEN and CDR2 SYDVKM. The length of the CDR3 is 12 residues. The variable domain in full, completed from reference TRBV28 and TRBJ2-7, reads DVKVTQSSRYLVKRTGEKVFLECVQDMDHENMFWYRQDPGLGLRLIYFSYDVKMKEKGDIPEGYSVSREKKERFSLILESASTNQTSMYLCASSQGIYEQYFGPGTRLTVT.

This clone appeared many times. CDR3 bases read: TGTGCCAGCAGTTTTAGGGTGAACACTGAA. Translated: CASSFRVNTE. The entire CDR3 reads CASSFRVNTEAFF. The rearrangement uses TRBV6-2 or TRBV6-3 and TRBJ1-1; no clear D. The read ends 3 residues shy of where the CDR3 ends; the end is completed using the germline J gene. CDR1 is MNHEY and CDR2 is SVGEGT in the germline V gene. The CDR3 extends over 13 amino acids. The ends were cut back, 4 bases at V and 0 bases at J, with 6 bases in the middle.

As for this clone: The junction and the germline gene differ at one end; a read error may be behind it. Read data end 3 residues before the CDR3 end; the end is taken from the germline J gene. This chain connects TRBV11-3 to TRBJ1-5; D is unclear. From germline, CDR1 is SGHNT and CDR2 YENEEA. This CDR3 is 11 amino acids long. Here the CDR3 reads CASSIFQPQHF. The CDR3 bases that were read are TGTGCTAGCAGTATCTTCCAGCCC.

This clone turned up a few times. The read is 3 residues too short to cover the CDR3 end, so that end is filled in from the germline J gene. The chain is built from TRBV18 and TRBJ2-3, with 7 bases lining up with TRBD1. The CDR3 contains 15 residues. Germline values: CDR1 KGHSH, CDR2 LQKENI. The J segment lost 0 bases and the V segment lost 2 bases, leaving 2 bases of the junction unmatched. This CDR3 is CASSPGQDSTDTQYF. The CDR3 DNA, read in part, is TGTGCCAGCTCACCAGGACAGGACAGCACAGATACG. Full variable domain (outside the CDR3, taken from reference TRBV18 and TRBJ2-3): NAGVMQNPRHLVRRRGQEARLRCSPMKGHSHVYWYRQLPEEGLKFMVYLQKENIIDESGMPKERFSAEFPKEGPSILRIQQVVRGDSAAYFCASSPGQDSTDTQYFGPGTRLTVL.

This clone has only a few counts. The DNA ends 3 residues before the CDR3 does, and the rest of the CDR3 is filled in from the germline J gene. The chain joins TRBV7-2 to TRBJ1-1, with TRBD1 matching over 8 bases. The germline V gene has CDR1 SGHTA and CDR2 FQGNSA. This CDR3 region has 13 residues. Partial CDR3 DNA: TGTGCCAGCAGCTTACCAGGGGGCGCAACC. It specifies CASSLPGGAT. The full-length CDR3 reads as CASSLPGGATAFF.

The sample holds many counts of this clone. The read terminates 3 residues ahead of where the CDR3 ends, so the germline J gene completes it. V is TRBV7-2 and J is TRBJ2-3; the D gene is possibly TRBD2 (6 bases). V lost 5 bases and J 2 bases, leaving 14 bases between the germline ends. The length of the CDR3 is 15 residues. Per the germline V gene, CDR1 is SGHTA and CDR2 is FQGNSA. The sequenced CDR3 bases are TGTGCCAGCAGCCCCCACGGGGGAGCCACAGATACG. Encoded protein: CASSPHGGATDT. Given in full, the CDR3 is CASSPHGGATDTQYF.

This clone was counted ten times or more. The CDR3 goes on 3 residues after the read ends, and that part is filled in from the germline J gene. V usage is TRBV7-2 and J usage is TRBJ2-3, with 8 bases lining up with TRBD2. Germline-derived CDR1 and CDR2 are SGHTA and FQGNSA. J lost 7 bases, V lost 9 bases, and 9 bases had no gene match. The CDR3 consists of 13 residues. This CDR3 is CASGSGRGNTQYF. The CDR3 bases that were read are TGTGCCAGTGGGAGCGGGAGAGGAAATACG.

This clone was seen ten or more times. Here the CDR3 reads CASSYRPGQGNGYTF. CDR3 DNA (partial): TGTGCCAGCAGCTATCGGCCGGGACAGGGAAATGGC. This chain links TRBV6-2 or TRBV6-3 with TRBJ1-2; 9 bases align to TRBD1. The DNA ends 3 residues before the CDR3 does, and the rest of the CDR3 is filled in from the germline J gene. Trimming removed 6 bases from V and 6 bases from J; junction bases left unmatched: 11. Germline V CDR1 and CDR2: MNHEY, SVGEGT. This CDR3 is 15 amino acids long.

This clone was recorded many times. CDR3 DNA (partial): TGTGCCAGTAGACAGGAAAGGGATCAGCCC. Protein: CASRQERDQP. The complete CDR3 reads CASRQERDQPQHF. V usage is TRBV2 and J usage is TRBJ1-5, with D possibly TRBD1 on 6 matching bases. The read finishes 3 residues shy of the CDR3 end, and the germline J gene is used to complete it. The CDR3 runs 13 residues. The germline V and J ends were trimmed by 9 bases and 5 bases, with 14 bases remaining between them. Per the germline V gene, CDR1 is SNHLY and CDR2 is FYNNEI.

The table lists this clone with a few counts. One end of the junction varies from germline; a read error may be responsible. From the germline J gene comes the end of the CDR3, since the read stops 3 residues before it. J is TRBJ1-5 and V is TRBV18, with a tentative D call TRBD1 (6 bases). Germline-derived CDR1 and CDR2 are KGHSH and LQKENI. The CDR3 covers 16 residues. The CDR3 sequence: CASSPGRGISKQPQHF. The CDR3 DNA, read in part, is TGTGCCAGCTCACCTGGCAGGGGAATTAGCAAGCAGCCC.

This clone has just a few counts. The read terminates 3 residues ahead of where the CDR3 ends, so the germline J gene completes it. This rearrangement joins TRBV20-1 to TRBJ2-1, with 8 bases matching TRBD2. The V gene end was trimmed by 3 bases and the J gene end by 8 bases; junction bases not matched to a gene: 12. The CDR3 is 15 residues long. Germline V gives CDR1 DFQATT, CDR2 SNEGSKA (reference sequence). CDR3 loop: CSARKRLALRDEQFF. The CDR3 DNA, read in part, is TGCAGTGCTAGGAAGAGACTAGCGCTTAGGGATGAG.

This clone has a handful of counts. Incomplete CDR3 DNA: TGTGCCAGTAGTATCGCTCGAGGGCAGGGCCCTAGGAGTGAG. This sequence encodes CASSIARGQGPRSE. From start to end, the CDR3 is CASSIARGQGPRSEQFF. The chain joins TRBV19 to TRBJ2-1; D may be TRBD1 or TRBD2 (5 bases each). With the read ending 3 residues before the CDR3 end, the germline J gene is used to fill in that end. This CDR3 spans 17 amino acids. The V gene's germline CDR1 is LNHDA and CDR2 SQIVND (reference sequence). Trimming left V 3 bases short and J 9 bases short, with 24 bases between.

Ten or more counts support this clone. With the read ending 3 residues before the CDR3 end, the germline J gene is used to fill in that end. The chain employs TRBV20-1 and TRBJ2-1, with D possibly being TRBD1 (6 bases). The V end lost 3 bases, the J end lost 2 bases, and 14 bases lay between the germline ends. From germline, CDR1 is DFQATT and CDR2 SNEGSKA (reference sequence). This CDR3 contains 15 residues. The sequenced part of the CDR3 DNA is TGCAGTGCTAGCCCAGGGGCACTGGCCTACAATGAG. This gives the protein CSASPGALAYNE. The CDR3 as a whole reads CSASPGALAYNEQFF.

Within the sample, this clone is medium-sized (0.01 to 0.1%). Read coverage stops 3 residues before the CDR3 terminus; the germline J gene supplies the remainder. J is TRBJ1-5 and V is TRBV15, with 9 bases identical to TRBD1. Germline CDR1 LNHNV, CDR2 YYDKDF (reference sequence). V shed 5 bases and J 7 bases; nucleotides not matched to a gene: 9. This CDR3 has 15 residues. The part of the CDR3 DNA that was read is TGTGCCACCAGCCCACAGGGACAGGGAGGGCAGCCC. This translates into CATSPQGQGGQP. The complete CDR3 reads CATSPQGQGGQPQHF.

By share, this clone counts as medium-sized. Read coverage stops 3 residues before the CDR3 terminus; the germline J gene supplies the remainder. J is TRBJ2-3 and V is TRBV15; D may correspond to TRBD1 or TRBD2 (5 bases each). The CDR3 has 13 residues. Trimming took off 8 bases at V and 0 bases at J, with 9 bases between the two ends. Germline CDR1 reads LNHNV; CDR2 reads YYDKDF (reference sequence). The CDR3 loop reads CATHEGSTDTQYF. The CDR3 DNA, read in part, is TGTGCCACCCATGAGGGGAGCACAGATACG.

By share, this clone counts as medium-sized. The read halts 3 residues ahead of the CDR3 end, with the missing end drawn from the germline J gene. The chain combines TRBV20-1 with TRBJ1-2, with D unclear. The CDR3 contains 14 residues. Germline V gene sequence: CDR1 DFQATT, CDR2 SNEGSKA (reference sequence). V gave up 0 bases and J gave up 4 bases, with 12 bases separating them. CDR3 DNA (partial): TGCAGTGCTAGAGAGGGCGGGGAAGGCTATGGC. The encoded protein is CSAREGGEGYG. The full CDR3 protein reads CSAREGGEGYGYTF.

This clone came up a few times. The sequence runs out 3 residues before the end of the CDR3; the remainder is reconstructed from the germline J gene. The rearrangement uses TRBV11-3 and TRBJ2-3; 10 bases align to TRBD1. Germline loops: CDR1 SGHNT, CDR2 YENEEA. The CDR3 consists of 15 residues. V shed 3 bases and J 1 base; nucleotides not matched to a gene: 1. The part of the CDR3 DNA that was read is TGTGCCAGCAGCTTGGGACAGGGGCGCACAGATACG. This encodes CASSLGQGRTDT. The entire CDR3 reads CASSLGQGRTDTQYF. The whole variable domain, filled in from reference TRBV11-3 and TRBJ2-3, reads EAGVVQSPRYKIIEKKQPVAFWCNPISGHNTLYWYLQNLGQGPELLIRYENEEAVDDSQLPKDRFSAERLKGVDSTLKIQPAELGDSAVYLCASSLGQGRTDTQYFGPGTRLTVL.

In its sample, this clone was seen many times. The CDR3 end lies 3 residues beyond the end of the read and is filled in from the germline J gene. This chain uses TRBV19 with TRBJ1-5, with TRBD1 identical over 7 bases. This CDR3 region has 15 residues. V gave up 5 bases and J gave up 3 bases; unmatched junction bases: 7. CDR1 and CDR2 (germline): LNHDA, SQIVND (reference sequence). CDR3 DNA, as far as it was read: TGTGCCAGTAGTTTCAGACAGGGCAACAATCAGCCC. Its protein product is CASSFRQGNNQP. The whole CDR3 sequence is CASSFRQGNNQPQHF.

This clone has just a few counts. The CDR3 region is CASSLGLAGGYGYTF. The DNA read from the CDR3 is TGTGCCAGCAGCTTAGGGTTGGCAGGGGGATATGGC. The V call is TRBV7-6, the J call TRBJ1-2; 7 nucleotides match TRBD1. The CDR3 end falls 3 residues outside the read, so it is completed with the germline J gene. V was clipped by 1 base and J by 5 bases; unmatched bases: 7. CDR3 length equals 15 residues. Per germline, CDR1 SGHVS and CDR2 FNYEAQ.

As to this clone: The read falls 3 residues short of the CDR3 end, and the missing part is taken from the germline J gene. V is TRBV7-3 and J is TRBJ1-1; no reliable D call. The germline V and J ends were trimmed by 0 bases and 0 bases, with 8 bases remaining between them. Looked up from germline, CDR1 is SGHTA and CDR2 is FQGTGA. This CDR3 region has 15 residues. CDR3 in amino acids: CASSLTGVVNTEAFF. Partial CDR3 DNA: TGTGCCAGCAGCTTAACGGGCGTGGTGAACACTGAA.

This clone was detected ten times or more. The sequenced fragment ends 3 residues before the CDR3 boundary, so the rest is inferred from the germline J gene. V usage is TRBV15 and J usage is TRBJ2-1; 9 nucleotides align to TRBD1. The CDR3 consists of 14 residues. The V segment lost 3 bases and the J segment 9 bases; nucleotides outside the gene matches: 6. Looked up from germline, CDR1 is LNHNV and CDR2 is YYDKDF (reference sequence). CDR3 in amino acids: CATSRDRGGGEQFF. The CDR3 DNA, read in part, is TGTGCCACCAGCAGGGACAGGGGTGGCGGTGAG.

This clone showed up many times. Read coverage stops 3 residues before the CDR3 terminus; the germline J gene supplies the remainder. The chain recombines TRBV7-2 with TRBJ1-2; weak D call: TRBD1 (6 bases). The CDR3 loop spans 14 amino acids. The V end was cut by 5 bases, the J end by 2 bases, with 12 bases between. The germline CDR1 and CDR2 sequences are SGHTA and FQGNSA. The CDR3 bases that were read are TGTGCCAGCAGCCCAACCCAGGGGAACTATGGC. It is translated as CASSPTQGNYG. The CDR3 in its entirety is CASSPTQGNYGYTF.

Remarks on this clone: The junction differs from germline at one of its ends, possibly a read error. Read sequence stops 3 residues before the CDR3 end, and the germline J gene provides the missing end. The chain employs TRBV30 and TRBJ2-1, with 8 nucleotides matching TRBD2. CDR1 and CDR2 (germline): GTSNPN, SVGIG (reference sequence). The CDR3 extends over 15 amino acids. CDR3 bases read: TGTGCCGGGAGGAGCTCTAGCGGGCCCTACAATGAG. Amino acids: CAGRSSSGPYNE. The full CDR3 reads CAGRSSSGPYNEQFF.

This clone came up many times. Coverage ceases 3 residues before the CDR3 finishes, and the germline J gene fills in the end. The chain joins TRBV7-3 to TRBJ2-2, with D unresolved. The CDR3 is made up of 13 amino acids. Germline V CDR1 and CDR2: SGHTA, FQGTGA. Trimming removed 0 bases at V and 8 bases at J, with 7 bases between. CDR3 DNA (partial): TGTGCCAGCAGCTTAACGTTGCGGGGGGAG. Protein product: CASSLTLRGE. The entire CDR3 reads CASSLTLRGELFF.